The entry that follows covers one TCR beta chain sequence. This entry is derived from a study of T cell changes during pregnancy in multiple sclerosis. Sequenced by immunoSEQ multiplex PCR; TCRdb stores in-frame clones only, minus some. The sample lists roughly 64,000 clones; roughly 89% were seen once. The sample in question was peripheral blood, obtained in the second trimester of pregnancy. The source is a female donor with multiple sclerosis, enrolled in a pregnancy study.

For the CDR3, the DNA is TGTGCCATCAGTGAGTCGACGCGGGAGAGCTCCTACAATGAGCAGTTCTTC. It codes for CAISESTRESSYNEQFF. This chain uses TRBV10-3 with TRBJ2-1; TRBD2 aligns across 7 bases. Germline values: CDR1 ENHRY, CDR2 SYGVKD. V was pared by 0 bases and J by 0 bases, with 5 bases of the junction left unmatched. This CDR3 is 17 amino acids long.